This TCR beta chain was identified in a study of neurological immune-mediated disorders. There are many counts of this clonotype. Trimming pared 0 bases from V and 2 bases from J, leaving 15 bases between. The germline gives CDR1 SGHRS, CDR2 YFSETQ. The CDR3 runs to 16 residues. In TCRdb, the 5' RACE reads were re-called with MiXCR into one record per CDR3 protein. The sample holds about 33,000 distinct CDR3 sequences; approximately 1.6% are singletons and the top ten take about 10%. The source is a woman in her twenties or thirties with multiple sclerosis. The gene calls are TRBV5-1 and TRBJ2-7, with D perhaps TRBD1 (5 bases). Sequenced sample: PBMCs. For the CDR3, the DNA is TGCGCCAGCAGCTTGGCTGGTGGGGCGACGACCTACGAGCAGTACTTC. Translated: CASSLAGGATTYEQYF.